Listed here are 2 T cell receptor beta chains from one sample, sequenced in a study of blood T cell repertoires in COVID-19. Profiled with immunoSEQ multiplex PCR; TCRdb holds only in-frame clones, not every one. The profile shows about 190,000 clones, around 79% of them singletons. Sequencing input: peripheral blood. The origin of the receptors is a woman between 45 and 65 years old with acute or convalescent COVID-19.

This chain links TRBV15 with TRBJ2-5, with 7 nucleotides matching TRBD2. The V gene's germline CDR1 is LNHNV and CDR2 YYDKDF (reference sequence). The CDR3 loop spans 14 amino acids. J gave up 5 bases and V 0 bases, and 3 bases lay outside the gene matches. CDR3 DNA sequence: TGTGCCACCAGCAGAGAACTAGCGAGGGAGACCCAGTACTTC. It codes for CATSRELARETQYF.

This chain uses TRBV6-6 with TRBJ1-3; 7 bases line up with TRBD1. The CDR3 has 13 amino acids. Germline lookup yields CDR1 MNHNY and CDR2 SVGAGI (reference sequence). The ends lost 8 bases at V and 2 bases at J; junction bases unmatched: 3. CDR3 nucleotides: TGTGCCAGCCTCGACAGGGCTGGAAACACCATATATTTT. The encoded protein is CASLDRAGNTIYF.